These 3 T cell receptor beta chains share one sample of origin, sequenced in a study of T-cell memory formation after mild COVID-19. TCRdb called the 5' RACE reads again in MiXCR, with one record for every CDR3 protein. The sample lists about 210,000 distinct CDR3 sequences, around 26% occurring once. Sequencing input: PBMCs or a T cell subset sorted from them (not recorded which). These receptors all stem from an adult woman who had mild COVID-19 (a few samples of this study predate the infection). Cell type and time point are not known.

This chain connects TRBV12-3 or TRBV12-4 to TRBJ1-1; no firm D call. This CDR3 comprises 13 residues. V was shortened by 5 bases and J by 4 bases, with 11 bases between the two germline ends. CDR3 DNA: TGTGCCAGCAGTCCGAACTCAGGCACTGAAGCTTTCTTT. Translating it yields CASSPNSGTEAFF.

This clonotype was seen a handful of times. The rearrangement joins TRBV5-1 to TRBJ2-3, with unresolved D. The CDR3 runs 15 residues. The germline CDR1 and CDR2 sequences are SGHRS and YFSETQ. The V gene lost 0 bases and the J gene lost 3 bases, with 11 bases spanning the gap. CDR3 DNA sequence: TGCGCCAGCAGCTTGGATGGAGCGTATACAGATACGCAGTATTTT. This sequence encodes CASSLDGAYTDTQYF.

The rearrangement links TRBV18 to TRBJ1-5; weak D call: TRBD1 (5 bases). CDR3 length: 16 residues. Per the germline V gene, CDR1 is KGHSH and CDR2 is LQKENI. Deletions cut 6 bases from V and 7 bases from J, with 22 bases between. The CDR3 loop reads CASSPGLGEKEQPQHF. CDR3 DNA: TGTGCCAGCTCCCCGGGACTCGGGGAAAAGGAGCAGCCCCAGCATTTT.